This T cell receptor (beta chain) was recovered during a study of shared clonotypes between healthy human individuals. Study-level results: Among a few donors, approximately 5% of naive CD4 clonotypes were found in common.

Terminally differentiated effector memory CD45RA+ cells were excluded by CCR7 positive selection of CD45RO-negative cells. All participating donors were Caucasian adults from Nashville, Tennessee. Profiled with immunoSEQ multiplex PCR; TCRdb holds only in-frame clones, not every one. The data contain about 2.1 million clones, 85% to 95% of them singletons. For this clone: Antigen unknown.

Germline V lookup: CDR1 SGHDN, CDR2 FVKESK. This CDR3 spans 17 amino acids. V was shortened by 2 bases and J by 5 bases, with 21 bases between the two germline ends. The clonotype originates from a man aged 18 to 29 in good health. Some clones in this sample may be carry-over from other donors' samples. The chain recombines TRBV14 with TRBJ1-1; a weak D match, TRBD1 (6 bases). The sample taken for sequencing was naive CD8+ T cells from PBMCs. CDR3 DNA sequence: TGTGCCAGCAGCCAAACCCTAGCCACGAAGGGGGGGACTGAAGCTTTCTTT. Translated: CASSQTLATKGGTEAFF.